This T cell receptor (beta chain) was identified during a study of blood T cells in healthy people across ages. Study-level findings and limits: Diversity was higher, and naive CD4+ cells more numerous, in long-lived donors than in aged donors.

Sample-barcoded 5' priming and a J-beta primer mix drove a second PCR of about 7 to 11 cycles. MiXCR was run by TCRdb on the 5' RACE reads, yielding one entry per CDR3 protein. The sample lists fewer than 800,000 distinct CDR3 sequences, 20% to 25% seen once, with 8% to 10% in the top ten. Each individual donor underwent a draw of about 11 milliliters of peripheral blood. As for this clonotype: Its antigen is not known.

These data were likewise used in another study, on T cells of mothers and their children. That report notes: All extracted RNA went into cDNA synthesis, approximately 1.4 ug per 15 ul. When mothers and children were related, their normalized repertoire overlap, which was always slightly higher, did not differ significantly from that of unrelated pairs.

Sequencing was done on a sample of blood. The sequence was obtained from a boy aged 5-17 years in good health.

The CDR3 loop reads CSAPPWEDTDTQYF. The CDR3 DNA is TGCAGTGCTCCCCCGTGGGAAGACACAGATACGCAGTATTTT. The chain joins TRBV20-1 to TRBJ2-3; no definite D call. Germline CDR1 is DFQATT and CDR2 is SNEGSKA (reference sequence). V shed 5 bases and J shed 2 bases, with 14 bases lying between them. CDR3 length: 14 amino acids.